This T cell receptor beta chain appears in the sequencing data of a study of OX40 agonist ivuxolimab in advanced cancers. Study context: Having had anti-PD-1, anti-PD-L1 or anti-CTLA-4 therapy before was allowed, and more than 35% had some. Findings and limits, study-wide: Dose levels from 0.1 to 3.0 mg/kg saw CD4+ and CD8+ blood T cells expand clonally by week 6. Compared with CD4+, CD8+ T cells on average had more expanded clones. Some nonresponders additionally presented with little normalized T-cell clonal expansion.

Method: immunoSEQ multiplex PCR; TCRdb's copy keeps in-frame clones and lacks some. The sample contains approximately 90,000 clones, 91% of which appear only once. Notes on this clone: The antigen is undetermined.

Trimming left V 7 bases short and J 5 bases short, with 14 bases between. This CDR3 spans 13 amino acids. CDR1 MDHEN and CDR2 SYDVKM come from the germline V gene. V gene TRBV28 combines with J gene TRBJ1-1; D unclear. The sequence came from an adult with an advanced solid tumor such as melanoma, head and neck, liver or kidney cancer. The sequences come from CD4+ or CD8+ T cells sorted from blood, collected in a trial of the OX40 agonist ivuxolimab. The CDR3 DNA reads as TGTGCCAGCACCAGAACGGTGGGTACTGAAGCTTTCTTT. Translating gives CASTRTVGTEAFF.